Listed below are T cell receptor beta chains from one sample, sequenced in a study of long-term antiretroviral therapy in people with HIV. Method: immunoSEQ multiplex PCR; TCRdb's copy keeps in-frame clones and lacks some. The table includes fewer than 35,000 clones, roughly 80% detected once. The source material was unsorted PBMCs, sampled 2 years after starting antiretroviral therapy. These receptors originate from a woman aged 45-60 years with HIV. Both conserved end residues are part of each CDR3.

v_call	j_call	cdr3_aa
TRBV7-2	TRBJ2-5	CASTLAIGGQETQYF
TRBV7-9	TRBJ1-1	CASSTYRGRGTEAFF
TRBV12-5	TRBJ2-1	CASGSGQLSYNEQFF
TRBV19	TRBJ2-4	CASSIDLEILAKNIQYF
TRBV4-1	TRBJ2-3	CATTTAQYF
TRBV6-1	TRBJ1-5	CASRTLQINQPQHF
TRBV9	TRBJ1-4	CASSEGTGLGTNEKLFF
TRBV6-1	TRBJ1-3	CASSLDRGNTIYF
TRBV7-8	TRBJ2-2	CASSLTSGRPTGELFF
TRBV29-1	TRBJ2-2	CSAGTSGQGTGELFF
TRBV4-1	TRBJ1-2	CASSQDIRGQDVYGYTF
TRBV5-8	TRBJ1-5	CASSLGWGTGQVQPQHF
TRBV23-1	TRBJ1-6	CASKRGVTSPLHF
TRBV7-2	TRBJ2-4	CASSLPVVAKNIQYF
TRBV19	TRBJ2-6	CASSILYSGANVLTF
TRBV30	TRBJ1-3	CAWSPGGSSGNTIYF
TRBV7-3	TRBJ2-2	CASSLGFSDTGELFF
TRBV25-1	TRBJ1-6	CASSVDRVSPLHF
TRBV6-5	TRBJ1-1	CASSYETGGKNGAFF
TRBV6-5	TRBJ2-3	CASSYSRRGWTDTQYF
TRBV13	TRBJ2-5	CASRARAGGQQETQYF
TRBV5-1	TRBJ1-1	CASSLGAGNTEAFF
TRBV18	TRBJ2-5	CASSPRTGGLQETQYF
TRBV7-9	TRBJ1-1	CASSAARAEAFF
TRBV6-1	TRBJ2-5	CASSPSYGMETQYF
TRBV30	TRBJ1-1	CAWTQMNTEAFF
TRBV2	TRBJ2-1	CASNHGLAANNEQFF
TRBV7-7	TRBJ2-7	CASSSGQGNEQYF
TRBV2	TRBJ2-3	CASSEIAGGLTDTQYF
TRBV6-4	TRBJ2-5	CASSDSISAGEETGETQYF
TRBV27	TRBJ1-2	CASSSQDRAGYTF
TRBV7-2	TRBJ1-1	CASSLWDRRNMNTEAFF
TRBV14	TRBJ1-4	CASTRTGSNEKLFF
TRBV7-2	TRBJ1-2	CASSFRGSRGYTF
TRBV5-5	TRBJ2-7	CASSFRQGASYEQYF
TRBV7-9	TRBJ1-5	CASSLAGTGGQPQHF
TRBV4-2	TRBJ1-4	CASSTRDSHNEKLFF
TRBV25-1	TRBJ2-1	CASSERGLNYNEQFF